One sample yielded the 2 T cell receptor beta chains listed below, sequenced in a study of tissue T cells after allogeneic stem cell transplantation. Clones were read by immunoSEQ multiplex PCR, and TCRdb kept only the in-frame ones, dropping some. Counted here are approximately 6,200 clones, roughly 44% occurring once; the ten biggest clones make up around 3%. The time point is: mouse harvest day 7 after allogeneic transplant. The graft held 10^6 splenic CD5+ T cells and 10^7 T-cell-depleted bone marrow cells. The sample consisted of skin. The receptors were gathered from a female BALB/c mouse given C57BL/6 T cells with graft-versus-host disease after an allogeneic hematopoietic cell transplant.

This clone was picked up a small number of times. Gene names denote mouse genes. The read is 1 residue too short to cover the CDR3 end, so that end is filled in from the germline J gene. The V and J genes are TRBV16 and TRBJ2-7, with unresolved D. The length of the CDR3 is 11 residues. Trimming shortened V by 0 bases and J by 4 bases, and 1 base separated the two germline ends. The germline V gene has CDR1 SGHSA and CDR2 FRNQAP. The sequenced CDR3 bases are TGTGCAAGCAGCTTAGAATATGAACAGTAC. Protein: CASSLEYEQY. The whole CDR3 is CASSLEYEQYF. The whole variable domain, remainder taken from reference TRBV16 and TRBJ2-7, is NAGVIQTPRHKVTGKGQEATLWCEPISGHSAVFWYRQTIVQGLEFLTYFRNQAPIDDSGMPKERFSAQMPNQSHSTLKIQSTQPQDSAVYLCASSLEYEQYFGPGTRLTVL.

Of note for this clone: Gene names and germline match the mouse. The DNA read from the CDR3 is TGTGCCAGCAGTCGGGACAGGGGGTCTAGTGCAGAAACGCTGTAT. Amino acids: CASSRDRGSSAETLY. The complete CDR3 sequence is CASSRDRGSSAETLYF. This chain links TRBV26 with TRBJ2-3; 11 bases are a match to TRBD1. The CDR3 end is not reached by the read, which stops 1 residue before it; the germline J gene fills it in. The V segment lost 4 bases and the J segment 0 bases; nucleotides outside the gene matches: 3. The CDR3 covers 16 residues. CDR1 and CDR2 from the germline V gene are KGHPV and FQNQEV (reference sequence).